The clone carrying this TCR beta chain was seen only a few times. Its matching antigen is unknown. The sample comes from a study of beta chain features in type 1 diabetes. Expressed TCRB transcripts were sequenced because the entire RNA isolate underwent reverse transcription. Naive, central memory and regulatory T cell samples came to a mean of around 3.3 million reads. Only in-frame clones appear in the TCRdb table, and some are missing; sequencing was by immunoSEQ multiplex PCR. The data show a few hundred thousand clones, about 12% seen once. Germline assignment: CDR1 MNHEY and CDR2 SVGAGI. This CDR3 contains 12 residues. Trimming cost V 8 bases and J 2 bases, with 9 bases left between them. Study-wide findings and caveats: Insertions at VDJ junctions were less frequent in type 1 diabetes patients. These patients also deleted more nucleotides at the same junctions.

The V and J genes are TRBV6-5 and TRBJ2-5; D ambiguous. Sequences were obtained from naive CD4+ T cells from blood. This TCR was recovered from a man in his late teens or twenties in good health. For the CDR3, the DNA is TGTGCCAGCTACAGCACTCAAGAGACCCAGTACTTC. It yields the protein CASYSTQETQYF.